The rows below give T cell receptor beta chains drawn from one sample of a study of T cells in Graves' hyperthyroidism and ophthalmopathy. Each CDR3 protein gets one entry after TCRdb re-called the multiplex PCR reads with MiXCR. The table has some 760,000 distinct CDR3 sequences, 14% seen once. The sequenced sample consisted of blood. Source of these receptors: a woman aged 18 to 35 with Graves' hyperthyroidism. The CDR3 runs from the conserved cysteine through the conserved F or W. A D gene is named only where the DNA matches it firmly. The listing skips clone size in some rows; elsewhere it reads once, few, many or a size class.

V gene,J gene,D gene,clone size,CDR3 DNA,CDR3 protein
TRBV7-9,TRBJ2-2,-,-,TGTGCCAGCAGCGGCTTAACAGGCACCGGGGAGCTGTTTTTT,CASSGLTGTGELFF
TRBV13,TRBJ1-1,TRBD1,many,TGTGCCAGCAGCTCGACAGGGGAGGCAACTGAAGCTTTCTTT,CASSSTGEATEAFF
TRBV4-3,TRBJ1-1,TRBD1,-,TGCGCCAGCAGCCAAGAAGGCAACACAGGGGGCACTGAAGCTTTCTTT,CASSQEGNTGGTEAFF
TRBV5-4,TRBJ2-5,TRBD2,many,TGTGCCAGCAGCTCCGGGACTAGCGGGCAATGGGAGACCCAGTACTTC,CASSSGTSGQWETQYF
TRBV3-1,TRBJ2-1,-,many,TGTGCCAGCAGCTCTCTTGCTGAGAATGAGCAGTTCTTC,CASSSLAENEQFF
TRBV14,TRBJ2-7,TRBD2,-,TGTGCCAGCAGCCCCGGGACTAGCGGGAGGTGGCGCGAGCAGTACTTC,CASSPGTSGRWREQYF
TRBV2,TRBJ2-3,TRBD2,-,TGTGCCAGCAGAGTACTAGCGGGAGGCCCAGATACGCAGTATTTT,CASRVLAGGPDTQYF
TRBV6-1,TRBJ2-1,TRBD1,few,TGTGCCAGCAGCACGACAGGGGGCCACCCGGTAGAGCAGTTCTTC,CASSTTGGHPVEQFF
TRBV11-2,TRBJ2-7,-,many,TGTGCCAGCAGCTTATGGAGAGTCGGCTCCGGCGAGCAGTACTTC,CASSLWRVGSGEQYF
TRBV7-8,TRBJ2-1,TRBD1,many,TGTGCCAGCAGCTCCTGGACAGGGGAAAGGGGATACAATGAGCAGTTCTTC,CASSSWTGERGYNEQFF
TRBV12-3/TRBV12-4,TRBJ2-2,-,once,TGTGCCAGCAGCTCCCAGGGATTGAACACCGGGGAGCTGTTTTTT,CASSSQGLNTGELFF
TRBV7-9,TRBJ2-5,-,-,TGTGCCAGCAGCTTATCGGACGGGGGAGAGACCCAGTACTTC,CASSLSDGGETQYF
TRBV28,TRBJ1-1,-,many,TGTGCCAGCAGTTTATTGCATCAGAGTCTACCAGGCGCTGAAGCTTTCTTT,CASSLLHQSLPGAEAFF
TRBV2,TRBJ2-5,-,-,TGTGCCAGCAGTGAAGCGCTTCAGGGGGGGCCAAGGAACTTC,CASSEALQGGPRNF
TRBV10-3,TRBJ2-7,-,few,TGTGCCATCAGTGATGGCCACGAGCAGTACTTC,CAISDGHEQYF
TRBV7-2,TRBJ1-1,-,many,TGTGCCAGCAGCTTAGTCTTGATGAACACTGAAGCTTTCTTT,CASSLVLMNTEAFF
TRBV28,TRBJ2-7,-,many,TGTGCCAGCACCTTATGGACCCAGGGCGAATCCGAGCAGTACTTC,CASTLWTQGESEQYF
TRBV30,TRBJ2-7,-,many,TGTGCCTGGATGAGAGGCGGGCCCTCCTACGAGCAGTACTTC,CAWMRGGPSYEQYF
TRBV18,TRBJ2-5,TRBD1,many,TGTGCCAGCTCACCACAGGGACAGGGAGGAGAGACCCAGTACTTC,CASSPQGQGGETQYF
TRBV29-1,TRBJ2-7,-,many,TGCAGCGTTGAAGTGGGATACGAGCAGTACTTC,CSVEVGYEQYF
TRBV11-2,TRBJ1-2,-,many,TGTGCCAGCAGCTTGGGATCGCGGGTAGCTTATGGCTACACCTTC,CASSLGSRVAYGYTF
TRBV5-1,TRBJ2-2,-,few,TGCGCCAGCAGCTCTCAGGCGAACACCGGGGAGCTGTTTTTT,CASSSQANTGELFF
TRBV20-1,TRBJ1-1,TRBD1,-,TGCAGTGCTAGATCGGGAGGGGGCCGGACTGAAGCTTTCTTT,CSARSGGGRTEAFF
TRBV20-1,TRBJ2-1,-,many,TGCAGTGGTAGAGAGGGAAGCGTCTACAATGAGCAGTTCTTC,CSGREGSVYNEQFF
TRBV7-9,TRBJ2-1,-,many,TGTGCCAGCAGCGTAATCGGGACGGGGATTTACAATGAGCAGTTCTTC,CASSVIGTGIYNEQFF
TRBV20-1,TRBJ1-1,-,few,TGCAGTGCCTGTCGCAGTTTGAACACTGAAGCTTTCTTT,CSACRSLNTEAFF
TRBV6-1,TRBJ1-1,-,many,TGTGCCAGCGGGCCGAGGGGAATGAACACTGAAGCTTTCTTT,CASGPRGMNTEAFF
TRBV30,TRBJ1-5,-,many,TGTGCCTGGAGGTCCGGAGGGGGAAATCAGCCCCAGCATTTT,CAWRSGGGNQPQHF
TRBV20-1,TRBJ2-5,TRBD2,-,TGCAGTGCTCAGACTAGCGGGAGGGTACTGGAAGAGACCCAGTACTTC,CSAQTSGRVLEETQYF
TRBV30,TRBJ2-2,-,few,TGTGCCTGGGGTTCGTCCGGGGAGCTGTTTTTT,CAWGSSGELFF
TRBV19,TRBJ2-1,TRBD1,many,TGTGCCAGTAGAACAGGGGGAACTTACCGGAATGAGCAGTTCTTC,CASRTGGTYRNEQFF
TRBV7-9,TRBJ2-2,TRBD1,-,TGTGCCAGCAGCGCCGGGACAGGGGCCGGGGAGCTGTTTTTT,CASSAGTGAGELFF
TRBV20-1,TRBJ1-6,-,many,TGCAGTGCCCAGTCCACCGGGGGCAGTAATTCACCCCTCCACTTT,CSAQSTGGSNSPLHF
TRBV10-3,TRBJ1-3,-,few,TGTGCCGCTGGTCAGGAAGTTCCTGGAAACACCATATATTTT,CAAGQEVPGNTIYF
TRBV12-3/TRBV12-4,TRBJ2-5,TRBD2,-,TGTGCCAGCAGTTTTGGGACTAGGTTATACTTC,CASSFGTRLYF
TRBV2,TRBJ1-2,-,-,TGTGCCAGCAGTGAACAGACCCTTAACTATGGCTACACCTTC,CASSEQTLNYGYTF
TRBV29-1,TRBJ2-7,-,-,TGCAGCGTTGTTACAGACTCCCGCGCCTACGAGCAGTACTTC,CSVVTDSRAYEQYF
TRBV6-8,TRBJ1-5,TRBD1,few,TGTGCCAGCAGTTCGCGGACAGGAAAACGATATAGCAATCAGCCCCAGCATTTT,CASSSRTGKRYSNQPQHF
TRBV19,TRBJ2-7,TRBD1,-,TGTGCCAGTAGTACTCGGGACAGACTCGAGCAGTACTTC,CASSTRDRLEQYF
TRBV29-1,TRBJ2-2,-,-,TGCAGCGTTGGAGACCTGGGTTCTACCACCGGGGAGCTGTTTTTT,CSVGDLGSTTGELFF
TRBV7-3,TRBJ2-3,TRBD2,few,TGTGCCAGCAGCTTCACAGCGGGAGGGCCCCGCACAGATACGCAGTATTTT,CASSFTAGGPRTDTQYF
TRBV15,TRBJ2-5,-,-,TGTGCCACCAGCGCCCGGAGCCCTGAGTTGACCCAGTACTTC,CATSARSPELTQYF
TRBV28,TRBJ1-2,TRBD1,few,TGTGCCAGCAGCCTAGGGGGACAGGGGGCGTCGGGTGGCTACACCTTC,CASSLGGQGASGGYTF
TRBV12-3/TRBV12-4,TRBJ2-3,-,many,TGTGCCAGCAGCTCAAGGACTCCGGATACGCAGTATTTT,CASSSRTPDTQYF
TRBV29-1,TRBJ2-4,TRBD2,-,TGCAGCGTCGCCCGGGAGGGCAAAAACATTCAGTACTTC,CSVAREGKNIQYF
TRBV4-1,TRBJ1-5,TRBD1,many,TGCGCCAGCAGCCAGGGACAGGGTAGCAATCAGCCCCAGCATTTT,CASSQGQGSNQPQHF
TRBV29-1,TRBJ1-2,-,-,TGCAGCGTTGGGTCCAGAAACTATGGCTACACCTTC,CSVGSRNYGYTF
TRBV18,TRBJ2-3,-,many,TGTGCCAGCTCACCACAGACAGTAAGCACAGATACGCAGTATTTT,CASSPQTVSTDTQYF
TRBV11-2,TRBJ1-1,TRBD1,many,TGTGCCAGCAGCCAGGGACAGCAGAATAGAGAAGCTTTCTTT,CASSQGQQNREAFF
TRBV6-2/TRBV6-3,TRBJ2-3,-,-,TGTGCCAGCTTGAATTCGGATTACACAGATACGCAGTATTTT,CASLNSDYTDTQYF
TRBV20-1,TRBJ2-5,-,few,TGCAGTGCTAACCTGAATGCAGAGACCCAGTACTTC,CSANLNAETQYF
TRBV5-1,TRBJ1-1,-,-,TGCGCCAGCAGCTTGGCGCCAGGGACCAACACTGAAGCTTTCTTT,CASSLAPGTNTEAFF
TRBV11-2,TRBJ2-2,-,-,TGTGCCAGCAGCTTAAACAGAGAGGCCGGGGAGCTGTTTTTT,CASSLNREAGELFF